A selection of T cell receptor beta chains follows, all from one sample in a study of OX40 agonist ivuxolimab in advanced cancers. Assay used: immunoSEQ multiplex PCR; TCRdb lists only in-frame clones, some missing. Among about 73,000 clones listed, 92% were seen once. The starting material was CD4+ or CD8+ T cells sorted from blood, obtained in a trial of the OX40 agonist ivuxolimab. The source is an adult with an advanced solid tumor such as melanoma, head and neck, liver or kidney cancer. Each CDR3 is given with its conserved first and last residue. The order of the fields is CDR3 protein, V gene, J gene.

CAISELWVAGDANEQFF	TRBV10-3	TRBJ2-1
CASSPGQASNYGYTF	TRBV7-8	TRBJ1-2
CASNVEGDDTGELFF	TRBV2	TRBJ2-2
CASSSREGNTIYF	TRBV9	TRBJ1-3
CASSLRGGANEQFF	TRBV5-1	TRBJ2-1
CASSLGSGTYEQYF	TRBV13	TRBJ2-7
CASSGRNEQFF	TRBV10-1	TRBJ2-1
CASNTGLYGYTF	TRBV6-6	TRBJ1-2
CAFQWERGGQYEQYF	TRBV30	TRBJ2-7
CASTAGVGYQETQYF	TRBV6-5	TRBJ2-5
CASSPGMTTWYGYTF	TRBV19	TRBJ1-2
CASTPPSLAGGHEQFF	TRBV5-6	TRBJ2-1
CAGQGPYGYTF	TRBV30	TRBJ1-2
CAISESGTEGEKLFF	TRBV10-3	TRBJ1-4
CASSLARGQETQYF	TRBV7-6	TRBJ2-5
CASSVEGSPGELFF	TRBV9	TRBJ2-2
CASGPKTGPRSYGYTF	TRBV12-5	TRBJ1-2
CASSPMELTGGYEQYF	TRBV5-1	TRBJ2-7
CASSYPDRGVYEQYF	TRBV6-5	TRBJ2-7
CASTQTLAGGRETQYF	TRBV7-2	TRBJ2-5
CASSSTSGGLNSYNEQFF	TRBV7-9	TRBJ2-1
CASRSDRVYTDTQYF	TRBV6-5	TRBJ2-3
CASGQAYEQYF	TRBV6-1	TRBJ2-7
CASSPGGGRPFWETQYF	TRBV7-7	TRBJ2-5
CASSLHSGGNNEQFF	TRBV27	TRBJ2-1
CASSVGATEAFF	TRBV9	TRBJ1-1
CASTGVNEKLFF	TRBV6-1	TRBJ1-4
CATLATDGQGPSYEQYF	TRBV10-3	TRBJ2-7